Below are 28 T cell receptor beta chains sequenced from a single sample in a study of blood T cells in healthy people across ages. A J-beta primer mix and a sample-barcoded 5' primer were used in a second PCR of roughly 6 to 11 cycles. TCRdb called the 5' RACE reads again in MiXCR, with one record for every CDR3 protein. The sample carries 1.4 million to 1.5 million distinct CDR3 sequences, around 42% recorded once. Sequencing input: blood. The origin of the receptors is a woman aged 18-29 years in good health.

V gene TRBV28 combines with J gene TRBJ1-5; D perhaps matches TRBD1 (6 bases). V lost 3 bases to trimming and J lost 4 bases, with 19 bases between them. CDR3 length: 17 residues. Germline lookup yields CDR1 MDHEN and CDR2 SYDVKM. The CDR3 loop reads CASSFALPAGVNQPQHF. Written as DNA, the CDR3 is TGTGCCAGCAGTTTCGCCCTCCCGGCAGGGGTGAATCAGCCCCAGCATTTT.

The table lists this clonotype with many counts. This chain links TRBV7-2 with TRBJ2-1; D is undetermined. Germline values: CDR1 SGHTA, CDR2 FQGNSA. Trimming took 0 bases from V and 0 from J, leaving 6 bases between them. The CDR3 is 15 residues long. CDR3 in DNA: TGTGCCAGCAGCTTAGCCGGCCTCTCCTACAATGAGCAGTTCTTC. Its protein is CASSLAGLSYNEQFF.

The genes are TRBV12-3 or TRBV12-4 and TRBJ2-7; 10 bases are a match to TRBD2. The CDR3 extends over 15 amino acids. After removal of 7 bases from V and 3 bases from J, the junction contained 9 bases not matched to a gene. CDR3 bases: TGTGCCAGCACCCTTTCGGGACTAGCGTTCTACGAGCAGTACTTC. It specifies CASTLSGLAFYEQYF.

This clonotype was seen only a few times. The V and J genes are TRBV12-3 or TRBV12-4 and TRBJ2-5; 7 bases fit TRBD2. Unmatched junction bases numbered 9, after V lost 3 bases and J lost 5 bases. The CDR3 has 15 residues. The CDR3 spells CASSFPDTSVETQYF. DNA for the CDR3: TGTGCCAGCAGTTTCCCAGACACTAGCGTGGAGACCCAGTACTTC.

This clonotype was found a few times. This CDR3 reads CASNRGGDEKLFF. The CDR3 DNA reads as TGTGCCAGCAACAGAGGTGGAGATGAAAAACTGTTTTTT. V and J are TRBV5-5 and TRBJ1-4; unclear D gene. This CDR3 region has 13 residues. Trimming took off 6 bases at V and 6 bases at J, with 12 bases between the two ends. The V gene's germline CDR1 is SGHKS and CDR2 YYEKEE (reference sequence).

V usage is TRBV20-1 and J usage is TRBJ2-5; D may be TRBD2 (6 bases). Germline V gives CDR1 DFQATT, CDR2 SNEGSKA (reference sequence). The V end was cut by 1 base, the J end by 5 bases, with 11 bases between. The CDR3 has 13 residues. CDR3 in DNA: TGCAGTGCTAGAGCGGGAGCGGACGAGACCCAGTACTTC. The encoded protein is CSARAGADETQYF.

The V call is TRBV18, the J call TRBJ2-5, with 10 bases that match TRBD1. J lost 4 bases, V lost 1 base, and 9 bases had no gene match. CDR3 size: 17 residues. Germline V gives CDR1 KGHSH, CDR2 LQKENI. The CDR3 sequence: CASSPLTSTGGAETQYF. Written as DNA, the CDR3 is TGTGCCAGCTCACCACTTACCTCGACAGGGGGCGCAGAGACCCAGTACTTC.

The CDR3 DNA reads TGTGCCTGGGGATGGACAGGGGGAACCTACGAGCAGTACTTC. Translated, it gives CAWGWTGGTYEQYF. V is TRBV30 and J is TRBJ2-7; 10 bases fit TRBD1. The J segment lost 2 bases and the V segment lost 5 bases, leaving 6 bases of the junction unmatched. The CDR3 contains 14 residues. The germline gives CDR1 GTSNPN, CDR2 SVGIG (reference sequence).

The V gene is TRBV2, the J gene TRBJ2-7; TRBD1 matches 9 bases. CDR3 size: 13 residues. V gave up 7 bases and J gave up 5 bases; unmatched junction bases: 6. Germline V gene data show CDR1 as SNHLY and CDR2 as FYNNEI. The CDR3 is CASKDRGADEQYF. The CDR3 DNA is TGTGCCAGCAAGGACAGGGGTGCCGACGAGCAGTACTTC.

The V and J genes are TRBV20-1 and TRBJ2-5, with a possible D match to TRBD2 (5 bases). This CDR3 region has 13 residues. The germline V and J ends were trimmed by 1 base and 1 base, with 7 bases remaining between them. Germline V gene lookup returns CDR1 DFQATT and CDR2 SNEGSKA (reference sequence). The CDR3 nucleotides read TGCAGTGCTAGAGCGGGGATCCAAGAGACCCAGTACTTC. Protein sequence: CSARAGIQETQYF.

The V call is TRBV9, the J call TRBJ1-4; D not resolved. This CDR3 is 15 amino acids long. V lost 3 bases and J 10 bases, leaving 19 bases between the germline ends. Germline V lookup: CDR1 SGDLS, CDR2 YYNGEE. CDR3 nucleotides: TGTGCCAGCAGCGCTATGACTGGAGGAATGGGAAAACTGTTTTTT. Residues: CASSAMTGGMGKLFF.

The chain links TRBV5-6 to TRBJ1-2; maybe TRBD1 (5 bases). Trimming shortened V by 5 bases and J by 8 bases, and 16 bases separated the two germline ends. In germline, CDR1 is SGHDT, CDR2 YYEEEE. The CDR3 contains 13 residues. In DNA form, the CDR3 reads TGTGCCAGCAGAGATTCCGGGGGTATGGGCTACACCTTC. Its translation is CASRDSGGMGYTF.

This chain links TRBV6-1 with TRBJ1-4; TRBD1 might be the D (6 bases). From germline, CDR1 is MNHNS and CDR2 SASEGT. The CDR3 consists of 14 residues. V was trimmed by 10 bases and J by 4 bases, leaving 16 bases between them. The CDR3 DNA is TGTGCCACCACTCGGACAGCAAGTAATGAAAAACTGTTTTTT. This sequence encodes CATTRTASNEKLFF.

The chain carries TRBV27 and TRBJ2-1, with 8 bases aligning to TRBD2. Unmatched junction bases numbered 12, after V lost 4 bases and J lost 7 bases. The germline gives CDR1 MNHEY, CDR2 SMNVEV (reference sequence). The CDR3 totals 16 residues. Here the CDR3 reads CASSYAAETSANEQFF. The CDR3 DNA reads as TGTGCCAGCAGTTATGCTGCGGAGACTAGCGCAAATGAGCAGTTCTTC.

V is TRBV27 and J is TRBJ2-7, with 7 bases aligning to TRBD1. J gave up 5 bases and V 3 bases, and 7 bases lay outside the gene matches. From germline, CDR1 is MNHEY and CDR2 SMNVEV (reference sequence). This CDR3 has 14 residues. The CDR3 region has the DNA TGTGCCAGCAGTTTCTCGGACAGGTGGAACGAGCAGTACTTC. Amino acid sequence: CASSFSDRWNEQYF.

This chain uses TRBV6-1 with TRBJ2-1; D possibly uses TRBD1 or TRBD2 (5 bases each). Germline CDR1 MNHNS, CDR2 SASEGT. Trimming cost V 7 bases and J 0 bases, with 16 bases left between them. CDR3 length: 16 residues. The CDR3 reads CASKGQLAPSYNEQFF. The CDR3 DNA follows: TGTGCCAGCAAGGGGCAGCTAGCCCCCTCCTACAATGAGCAGTTCTTC.

This clonotype was picked up a small number of times. This chain uses TRBV2 with TRBJ2-3, with TRBD2 matching 8 bases. There are 14 residues in the CDR3. After removal of 7 bases from V and 6 bases from J, the junction contained 9 bases not matched to a gene. Germline values: CDR1 SNHLY, CDR2 FYNNEI. Written as DNA, the CDR3 is TGTGCCAGCAAAGCGGGAGTGGGCGCTGATACGCAGTATTTT. It translates to CASKAGVGADTQYF.

This clonotype appeared many times. The genes are TRBV5-1 and TRBJ2-5; D uncertain. Trimming left V 0 bases short and J 2 bases short, with 5 bases between. The CDR3 loop spans 13 amino acids. Germline V gives CDR1 SGHRS, CDR2 YFSETQ. The CDR3 protein is CASSLAQQETQYF. CDR3 in DNA: TGCGCCAGCAGCTTGGCGCAGCAAGAGACCCAGTACTTC.

The chain uses TRBV20-1 and TRBJ2-1; TRBD2 matches 11 bases. Germline-derived CDR1 and CDR2 are DFQATT and SNEGSKA (reference sequence). The CDR3 is 16 amino acids. Unmatched junction bases numbered 5, after V lost 0 bases and J lost 4 bases. The CDR3 sequence: CSARDRTSGGYNEQFF. CDR3 DNA: TGCAGTGCTAGAGATCGTACTAGCGGGGGATACAATGAGCAGTTCTTC.

This clonotype showed up just a few times. The CDR3 protein is CASSERGATDTQYF. For the CDR3, the DNA is TGTGCCAGCAGTGAAAGGGGAGCGACAGATACGCAGTATTTT. The V call is TRBV6-1, the J call TRBJ2-3; D is perhaps TRBD1 or TRBD2 (5 bases each). This CDR3 is built from 14 residues. CDR1 is MNHNS, CDR2 SASEGT, per germline. Trimming removed 2 bases from V and 3 bases from J, with 9 bases in between.

The J gene is TRBJ1-1, the V gene TRBV5-6; D unresolved. The V end was cut by 1 base, the J end by 2 bases, with 15 bases between. Germline-derived CDR1 and CDR2 are SGHDT and YYEEEE. The CDR3 runs to 16 residues. The DNA for the CDR3 is TGTGCCAGCAGCTTGAGGGTAGGTAGATTAAACACTGAAGCTTTCTTT. Translation gives CASSLRVGRLNTEAFF.

The genes are TRBV18 and TRBJ2-7; D unresolved. The CDR3 consists of 14 residues. Germline loops: CDR1 KGHSH, CDR2 LQKENI. Trimming left V 2 bases short and J 3 bases short, with 11 bases between. The CDR3: CASSPGRNFYEQYF. Written as DNA, the CDR3 is TGTGCCAGCTCACCAGGTCGGAATTTCTACGAGCAGTACTTC.

The CDR3, as DNA: TGTGCCAGCACCCGGACTAGCGGGGGGGCCACAGATACGCAGTATTTT. It specifies CASTRTSGGATDTQYF. The chain couples TRBV12-3 or TRBV12-4 to TRBJ2-3; 15 positions match TRBD2. This CDR3 has 16 amino acids. Trimming at V came to 7 bases and at J to 2 bases, leaving 4 bases not matched to a gene.

The rearrangement links TRBV18 to TRBJ2-1; 8 bases are a match to TRBD1. This CDR3 has 14 residues. V gave up 4 bases and J gave up 8 bases; unmatched junction bases: 7. Per germline, CDR1 KGHSH and CDR2 LQKENI. CDR3 in amino acids: CASSQRQGSDEQFF. As DNA, the CDR3 is TGTGCCAGCTCACAACGACAGGGGAGCGATGAGCAGTTCTTC.

This chain links TRBV29-1 with TRBJ1-2; D is uncertain. CDR1 is SQVTM and CDR2 is ANQGSEA in the germline V gene. The CDR3 totals 11 residues. The V end was cut by 6 bases, the J end by 7 bases, with 12 bases between. The CDR3 bases are TGCAGCGTCGCCGACTTGGCTGGCTACACCTTC. Its protein is CSVADLAGYTF.

This clonotype was observed a few times. The CDR3 here is CASSPGWDNEQYF. Written as DNA, the CDR3 is TGTGCCAGCAGCCCCGGGTGGGACAACGAGCAGTACTTC. The V call is TRBV3-1, the J call TRBJ2-7, with D perhaps matching TRBD1 (6 bases). From germline, CDR1 is LGHDT and CDR2 YNNKEL (reference sequence). V shed 4 bases and J shed 5 bases, with 12 bases lying between them. The CDR3 has 13 amino acids.

The V call is TRBV28, the J call TRBJ1-1, with D possibly being TRBD1 (5 bases). The CDR3 extends over 11 amino acids. The V end was cut by 6 bases, the J end by 7 bases, with 9 bases between. From germline, CDR1 is MDHEN and CDR2 SYDVKM. CDR3 bases: TGTGCCAGCAGGTTGAGGGGTGAAGCTTTCTTT. It specifies CASRLRGEAFF.

This clonotype was seen ten or more times. The CDR3 DNA sequence: TGTGCCATCAGTGAGTCAAATCTTGGTGGTGAGCAGTTCTTC. As protein: CAISESNLGGEQFF. The chain employs TRBV10-3 and TRBJ2-1, with no clear D. Germline V gene data show CDR1 as ENHRY and CDR2 as SYGVKD. This CDR3 region has 14 residues. Trimming stripped 0 bases from V and 9 bases from J, with 12 bases between.